The entry below gives a single TCR beta chain sequence along with its context. The source of the sample is a study of shared clonotypes between healthy human individuals. The table came from immunoSEQ multiplex PCR; TCRdb's copy has only in-frame clones and leaves some out. The sample records a few million clones, 80% to 95% being singletons. V dropped 2 bases and J dropped 7; count of bases not matched to a gene: 8. The CDR3 loop spans 14 amino acids. The germline gives CDR1 SGHNT, CDR2 YYREEE (reference sequence). The rearrangement links TRBV5-4 to TRBJ1-2; 7 bases line up with TRBD1. What was sequenced was naive CD4+ T cells from PBMCs. Subset noted: CD45RA+ positively selected. The clonotype originates from a man in his late teens or twenties in good health. Some clones in this sample may be carry-over from other donors' samples. For the CDR3, the DNA is TGTGCCAGCAGCTTAACCGGGACAGCGACTGGCTACACCTTC. Translation: CASSLTGTATGYTF.